The clone carrying this T cell receptor beta chain was counted a few times. What it binds is unknown. This entry comes from a study of regulatory T cells in long-lasting Graves disease. Findings and limits, study-wide: Persistent disease was associated with favored TRBV28 usage and with favored use of TRBJ1-2 and TRBJ2-5.

Trimming shortened V by 5 bases and J by 3 bases, and 16 bases separated the two germline ends. The CDR3 is 14 residues long. CDR1 and CDR2 from the germline V gene are GTSNPN and SVGIG (reference sequence). Building the TCR beta libraries relied on iRepertoire HTBI primers, and CDR3 regions underwent Arm-PCR. TCRdb called the multiplex PCR reads again in MiXCR, with one record for every CDR3 protein. The table includes fewer than 650,000 distinct CDR3 sequences, around 17% detected once. Sample time point: newly diagnosed GD, antithyroid drugs for less than 3 months. Isolated PBMC RNA provided the starting material for the TCR library. The same sample was also used in a study of T cells in Graves' hyperthyroidism and ophthalmopathy.

The sample was peripheral blood mononuclear cells (PBMCs), taken at new diagnosis, from a patient treated with antithyroid drugs. The gene calls are TRBV30 and TRBJ2-5; D possibly corresponds to TRBD1 (5 bases). The TCR sequence derives from a woman between 25 and 40 years old with Graves disease. DNA for the CDR3: TGTGCCTGGGGCCCAGGGCCGTCGGAAGAGACCCAGTACTTC. This sequence encodes CAWGPGPSEETQYF.